The TCR beta chain under discussion was sequenced for a study of cytomegalovirus exposure and HLA in healthy donors. The table lists this clone with a few counts. Its antigen is unknown. This PCR relied on a set of 60 Vbeta primers and 13 Jbeta primers. Libraries were prepared by immunoSEQ multiplex PCR; TCRdb keeps only in-frame clonotypes and omits some of them. The profile covers about 160,000 clones, with more than 80% appearing a single time and roughly 2% taken by the ten largest. Points from the study as a whole: A later analysis by the authors found several of the most significant clusters apparently linked to common viral pathogens. Analysis performed later showed TCR beta chains linked to HLA being more clonally expanded than equally common others. Researchers left out some V segments, among them TRBV6-2 and TRBV6-3, as indistinguishable.

The donors comprised healthy bone marrow donors. CDR1 KGHSH and CDR2 LQKENI come from the germline V gene. This CDR3 contains 15 residues. This sequence originates from a woman under 30 in good health and CMV-seronegative. The rearrangement uses TRBV18 and TRBJ2-5; TRBD2 is a possible D gene (7 bases). The end of the DNA is better explained by TRBJ2-7, so the J call may be wrong. What was sequenced was PBMCs. The CDR3 region has the DNA TGTGCCAGCTCACCACCGGCGGGGGCTGGGAACGAGCAGTACTTC. Translating gives CASSPPAGAGNEQYF.